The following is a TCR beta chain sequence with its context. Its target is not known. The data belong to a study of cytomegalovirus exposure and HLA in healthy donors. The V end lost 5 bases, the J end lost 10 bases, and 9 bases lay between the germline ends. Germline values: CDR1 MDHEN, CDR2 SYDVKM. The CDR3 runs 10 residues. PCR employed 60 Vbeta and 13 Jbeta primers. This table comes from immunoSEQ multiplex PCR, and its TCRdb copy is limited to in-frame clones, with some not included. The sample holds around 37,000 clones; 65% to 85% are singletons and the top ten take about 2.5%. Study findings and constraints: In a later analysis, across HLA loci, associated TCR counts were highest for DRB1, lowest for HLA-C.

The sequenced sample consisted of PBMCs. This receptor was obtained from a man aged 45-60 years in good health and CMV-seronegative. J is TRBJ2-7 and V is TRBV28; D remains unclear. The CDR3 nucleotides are TGTGCCAGCAGTGGCCCCAAACAGTACTTC. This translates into CASSGPKQYF.